These 9 T cell receptor beta chains were all obtained from the same sample, sequenced in a study of T cell responses to AZD1222 COVID-19 vaccine. The data were produced by immunoSEQ multiplex PCR, yet TCRdb's version contains in-frame clones alone and is incomplete. The repertoire consists of fewer than 90,000 clones, with roughly 90% occurring once and the leading ten covering under 13%. The sequences come from peripheral blood, collected on day 0 of AZD1222 vaccination. The receptors were gathered from an adult in good health.

CDR3 protein: CASSSTGGAATNEKLFF. DNA of the CDR3: TGTGCCAGCAGCTCGACAGGGGGGGCCGCAACTAATGAAAAACTGTTTTTT. The chain uses TRBV5-4 and TRBJ1-4; 9 bases are a match to TRBD1. CDR3 length: 17 residues. With V trimmed by 3 bases and J by 0 bases, 6 bases remained unmatched. The germline gives CDR1 SGHNT, CDR2 YYREEE (reference sequence).

The gene calls are TRBV5-1 and TRBJ2-2; D remains unclear. Looked up from germline, CDR1 is SGHRS and CDR2 is YFSETQ. The V end lost 1 base, the J end lost 3 bases, and 13 bases lay between the germline ends. The CDR3 contains 16 residues. In nucleotides, the CDR3 is TGCGCCAGCAGCTTGTTTTCCCCATCGGACACCGGGGAGCTGTTTTTT. Its translation: CASSLFSPSDTGELFF.

The J gene is TRBJ2-1, the V gene TRBV14; D might be TRBD1 (6 bases). Between the trimmed V and J ends, which lost 2 bases and 5 bases, there was a span of 19 bases. The CDR3 covers 17 residues. Germline values: CDR1 SGHDN, CDR2 FVKESK. The CDR3, as DNA: TGTGCCAGCAGCCAATTTCTTGGGGGCGGAGGAAACAATGAGCAGTTCTTC. This encodes CASSQFLGGGGNNEQFF.

The chain couples TRBV5-1 to TRBJ2-1; D is unresolved. The ends were cut back, 4 bases at V and 15 bases at J, with 20 bases in the middle. This CDR3 contains 13 residues. The germline CDR1 and CDR2 sequences are SGHRS and YFSETQ. The CDR3 is CASSPHQESYWFF. CDR3 coding DNA: TGCGCCAGCAGCCCACACCAGGAATCCTATTGGTTCTTC.

This clone has more than one count but fewer than ten. The gene calls are TRBV6-1 and TRBJ1-3; unclear D gene. CDR3 size: 15 residues. The V end was cut by 2 bases, the J end by 2 bases, with 10 bases between. In germline, CDR1 is MNHNS, CDR2 SASEGT. The CDR3 nucleotides read TGTGCCAGCAGTGAAAATTCGTTGACTGGAAACACCATATATTTT. This sequence encodes CASSENSLTGNTIYF.

The V and J genes are TRBV12-3 or TRBV12-4 and TRBJ2-5; D is unresolved. Trimming pared 8 bases from V and 6 bases from J, leaving 7 bases between. CDR3 size: 10 residues. Written as DNA, the CDR3 is TGTGCCAGCGGTGGAAAGACCCAGTACTTC. This gives the protein CASGGKTQYF.

V usage is TRBV7-3 and J usage is TRBJ2-2; a possible D gene is TRBD2 (6 bases). Germline CDR1 and CDR2: SGHTA and FQGTGA. V was cut by 4 bases and J by 2 bases, with 14 bases left in between. The CDR3 sequence is 16 residues long. This CDR3 is CASSYLGGFNTGELFF. CDR3 in DNA: TGTGCCAGCAGCTACCTGGGGGGATTTAACACCGGGGAGCTGTTTTTT.

The chain couples TRBV28 to TRBJ1-3; D is unresolved. Germline-derived CDR1 and CDR2 are MDHEN and SYDVKM. Deletions cut 6 bases from V and 3 bases from J, with 12 bases between. This CDR3 comprises 14 residues. This chain's CDR3 is CASSVATLGNTIYF. The CDR3 bases are TGTGCCAGCAGCGTGGCCACACTTGGAAACACCATATATTTT.

DNA for the CDR3: TGTGCCAGTAGTATAGATATACAGGCCGTTGGTCAGCCCCAGCATTTT. It encodes CASSIDIQAVGQPQHF. The chain links TRBV19 to TRBJ1-5, with D possibly matching TRBD1 (5 bases). Germline lookup yields CDR1 LNHDA and CDR2 SQIVND (reference sequence). Trimming shortened V by 0 bases and J by 6 bases, and 15 bases separated the two germline ends. This CDR3 has 16 residues. Full variable domain (remainder filled in from reference TRBV19 and TRBJ1-5): DGGITQSPKYLFRKEGQNVTLSCEQNLNHDAMYWYRQDPGQGLRLIYYSQIVNDFQKGDIAEGYSVSREKKESFPLTVTSAQKNPTAFYLCASSIDIQAVGQPQHFGDGTRLSIL.